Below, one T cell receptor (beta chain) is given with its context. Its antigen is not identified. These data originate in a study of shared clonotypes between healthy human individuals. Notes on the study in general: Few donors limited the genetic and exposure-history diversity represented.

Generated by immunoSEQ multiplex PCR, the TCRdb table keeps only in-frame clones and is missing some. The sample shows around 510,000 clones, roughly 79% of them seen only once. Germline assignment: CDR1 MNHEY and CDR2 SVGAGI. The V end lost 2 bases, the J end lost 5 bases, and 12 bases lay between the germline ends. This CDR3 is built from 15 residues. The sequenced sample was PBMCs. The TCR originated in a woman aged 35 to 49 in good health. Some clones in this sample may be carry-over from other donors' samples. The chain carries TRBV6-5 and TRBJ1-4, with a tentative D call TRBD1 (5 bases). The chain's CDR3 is CASSYRGAVNEKLFF. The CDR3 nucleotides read TGTGCCAGCAGTTACCGAGGGGCAGTCAATGAAAAACTGTTTTTT.